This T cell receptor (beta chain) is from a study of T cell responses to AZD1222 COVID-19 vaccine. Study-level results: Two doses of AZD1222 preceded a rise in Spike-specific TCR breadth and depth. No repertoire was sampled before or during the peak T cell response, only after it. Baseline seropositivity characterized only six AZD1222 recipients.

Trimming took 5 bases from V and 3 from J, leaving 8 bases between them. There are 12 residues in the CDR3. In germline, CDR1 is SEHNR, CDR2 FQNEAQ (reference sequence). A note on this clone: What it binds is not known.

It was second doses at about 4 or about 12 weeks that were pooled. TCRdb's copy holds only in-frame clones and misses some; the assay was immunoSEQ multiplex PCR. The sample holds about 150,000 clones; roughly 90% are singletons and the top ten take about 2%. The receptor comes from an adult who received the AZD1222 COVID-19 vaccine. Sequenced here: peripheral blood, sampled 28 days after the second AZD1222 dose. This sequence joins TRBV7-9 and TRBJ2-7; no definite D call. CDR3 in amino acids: CASSPIGYEQYF. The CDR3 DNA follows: TGTGCCAGCAGCCCCATAGGCTACGAGCAGTACTTC.